This T cell receptor (beta chain) is drawn from a study of T-cell reconstitution after alpha-beta-depleted transplantation in children. This clonotype appeared a few times. Looked up from germline, CDR1 is DFQATT and CDR2 is SNEGSKA (reference sequence). This CDR3 is 13 amino acids long. The germline V and J ends were trimmed by 5 bases and 6 bases, with 17 bases remaining between them. TCRbeta library construction was performed incorporating unique molecular identifiers. TCRdb reanalysed the PCR reads using MiXCR and keeps one entry per CDR3 protein. The repertoire has approximately 520,000 distinct CDR3 sequences, around a third of them found once; the top ten carry less than 2.5%.

The input for sequencing was PBMCs from the stem cell graft donor, taken from the stem cell graft. This TCR derives from a human donor who donated a stem cell graft to a child with aplastic anemia. The V call is TRBV20-1, the J call TRBJ2-7, with D maybe TRBD1 (5 bases). Written as DNA, the CDR3 is TGCAGTGCTCCGAGACAGTCATCCCTCGAGCAGTACTTC. Protein sequence: CSAPRQSSLEQYF.